What follows are 26 T cell receptor beta chains derived from one specimen sequenced in a study of T cell changes during pregnancy in multiple sclerosis. Generated by immunoSEQ multiplex PCR, the TCRdb table keeps only in-frame clones and is missing some. The repertoire holds 39,000 or so clones, 90% to 95% seen once, with roughly 8.1% in the top ten. The sample in question was CD8+ T cells from peripheral blood mononuclear cells, obtained in the third trimester of pregnancy. The origin of the receptors is a female donor with multiple sclerosis, enrolled in a pregnancy study.

CDR3 bases: TGTGCCAGCAGTTTCATGGGACTAGCGGGAGGGGCTTACGAGCAGTACTTC. It codes for CASSFMGLAGGAYEQYF. This chain connects TRBV28 to TRBJ2-7; 16 nucleotides agree with TRBD2. Germline V lookup: CDR1 MDHEN, CDR2 SYDVKM. The V segment lost 3 bases and the J segment 4 bases; nucleotides outside the gene matches: 6. This CDR3 comprises 17 residues. The full variable domain, completed using reference TRBV28 and TRBJ2-7, is DVKVTQSSRYLVKRTGEKVFLECVQDMDHENMFWYRQDPGLGLRLIYFSYDVKMKEKGDIPEGYSVSREKKERFSLILESASTNQTSMYLCASSFMGLAGGAYEQYFGPGTRLTVT.

This chain uses TRBV6-1 with TRBJ2-1, with TRBD1 matching over 7 bases. V lost 4 bases, J lost 6 bases, and 3 bases stayed unmatched. This CDR3 spans 13 amino acids. Germline V CDR1 and CDR2: MNHNS, SASEGT. For the CDR3, the DNA is TGTGCCAGCAGTGTACAGGGGTTCAATGAGCAGTTCTTC. This codes for CASSVQGFNEQFF.

The V call is TRBV5-5, the J call TRBJ2-5, with 7 bases fitting TRBD1. The CDR3 length is 15 residues. V trimming: 0 bases; J trimming: 2 bases; junction bases outside the gene matches: 4. Germline CDR1 reads SGHKS; CDR2 reads YYEKEE (reference sequence). The CDR3 region is CASSLGQGIQETQYF. The CDR3 DNA reads TGTGCCAGCAGCTTGGGACAGGGCATACAAGAGACCCAGTACTTC. Full variable domain (remainder filled in from reference TRBV5-5 and TRBJ2-5): DAGVTQSPTHLIKTRGQQVTLRCSPISGHKSVSWYQQVLGQGPQFIFQYYEKEERGRGNFPDRFSARQFPNYSSELNVNALLLGDSALYLCASSLGQGIQETQYFGPGTRLLVL.

The chain employs TRBV7-9 and TRBJ2-3, with unresolved D. The CDR3 is made up of 13 amino acids. Trimming shortened V by 1 base and J by 5 bases, and 7 bases separated the two germline ends. Per the germline V gene, CDR1 is SEHNR and CDR2 is FQNEAQ (reference sequence). CDR3 protein: CASSLVPGDTQYF. The CDR3 nucleotides read TGTGCCAGCAGCTTAGTCCCGGGAGATACGCAGTATTTT.

This clone has a single count. The chain links TRBV9 to TRBJ2-1; possible D gene TRBD2, 6 bases. CDR1 and CDR2 (germline): SGDLS, YYNGEE. V was pared by 3 bases and J by 5 bases, with 15 bases between. This CDR3 has 15 amino acids. The CDR3 DNA sequence: TGTGCCAGCAGCGCTCAAGGGAGGATCGACAATGAGCAGTTCTTC. This encodes CASSAQGRIDNEQFF.

This chain links TRBV19 with TRBJ2-5; TRBD2 matches 13 bases. The germline CDR1 and CDR2 sequences are LNHDA and SQIVND (reference sequence). Unmatched junction bases numbered 4, after V lost 5 bases and J lost 4 bases. CDR3 length equals 15 residues. CDR3 nucleotide sequence: TGTGCCAGTAGTGGACTAGCGGGAGTGGTAGAGACCCAGTACTTC. Amino acid sequence: CASSGLAGVVETQYF.

Here the CDR3 reads CASSPRWNEQFF. The DNA of the CDR3 is TGTGCCAGCAGCCCCCGGTGGAATGAGCAGTTCTTC. This sequence joins TRBV9 and TRBJ2-1; D is unclear. From germline, CDR1 is SGDLS and CDR2 YYNGEE. The CDR3 extends over 12 amino acids. Trimming removed 4 bases from V and 7 bases from J, with 9 bases in between.

V gene TRBV5-1 combines with J gene TRBJ2-7; tentatively, D is TRBD2 (7 bases). The CDR3 extends over 15 amino acids. CDR1 SGHRS and CDR2 YFSETQ come from the germline V gene. The germline V and J ends were trimmed by 5 bases and 3 bases, with 18 bases remaining between them. The chain's CDR3 is CASRAAKGGDYEQYF. In nucleotides, the CDR3 is TGCGCCAGCAGGGCTGCTAAGGGGGGGGACTACGAGCAGTACTTC.

The chain carries TRBV4-1 and TRBJ2-7; TRBD2 aligns across 10 bases. The V segment lost 2 bases and the J segment 4 bases; nucleotides outside the gene matches: 2. Germline V lookup: CDR1 MGHRA, CDR2 YSYEKL. There are 14 residues in the CDR3. DNA of the CDR3: TGCGCCAGCAGCCAATCTAGCGGGAGTTACGAGCAGTACTTC. Encoded protein: CASSQSSGSYEQYF.

This rearrangement joins TRBV11-2 to TRBJ2-1; 13 nucleotides match TRBD2. This CDR3 is 13 amino acids long. Trimming at V came to 8 bases and at J to 7 bases, leaving 2 bases not matched to a gene. CDR1 is SGHAT and CDR2 is FQNNGV in the germline V gene. The CDR3 DNA is TGTGCCAGCCGGACTAGCGGGAGTAATGAGCAGTTCTTC. Translating it yields CASRTSGSNEQFF.

The chain is built from TRBV9 and TRBJ2-3; maybe TRBD1 (6 bases). CDR3 length equals 15 residues. Trimming stripped 3 bases from V and 0 bases from J, with 11 bases between. The germline V gene encodes CDR1 SGDLS and CDR2 YYNGEE. In nucleotides, the CDR3 is TGTGCCAGCAGCGGGGGACATACTAGCACAGATACGCAGTATTTT. It encodes CASSGGHTSTDTQYF.

The V call is TRBV19, the J call TRBJ2-1; 12 nucleotides align to TRBD1. CDR1 and CDR2 from the germline V gene are LNHDA and SQIVND (reference sequence). This CDR3 has 15 residues. The V gene end was trimmed by 3 bases and the J gene end by 7 bases; junction bases not matched to a gene: 4. CDR3 sequence reads: CASSMGTGGLNEQFF. The CDR3 coding sequence is TGTGCCAGTAGTATGGGGACAGGGGGCTTGAATGAGCAGTTCTTC.

This clone was counted once. The chain combines TRBV14 with TRBJ1-4; D remains ambiguous. Germline values: CDR1 SGHDN, CDR2 FVKESK. Trimming took off 6 bases at V and 4 bases at J, with 18 bases between the two ends. The CDR3 is 16 residues long. This CDR3 is CASSLSRTAFNEKLFF. DNA for the CDR3: TGTGCCAGCAGTCTCTCCCGGACTGCTTTTAATGAAAAACTGTTTTTT.

The CDR3 protein is CASSSNPLADSYNEQFF. For the CDR3, the DNA is TGTGCCAGCAGTTCCAACCCACTAGCGGACTCCTACAATGAGCAGTTCTTC. V gene TRBV27 combines with J gene TRBJ2-1; 8 nucleotides align to TRBD2. The CDR3 runs to 17 residues. V lost 4 bases to trimming and J lost 0 bases; unmatched junction nucleotides: 8. Germline V gene data show CDR1 as MNHEY and CDR2 as SMNVEV (reference sequence).

The chain carries TRBV7-9 and TRBJ2-7, with a possible D match to TRBD2 (5 bases). CDR3 size: 17 residues. Germline V CDR1 and CDR2: SEHNR, FQNEAQ (reference sequence). The V gene lost 2 bases and the J gene lost 1 base, with 18 bases spanning the gap. CDR3 sequence (DNA): TGTGCCAGCAGCTTACCAGGATCAGCGGACCGATCCTACGAGCAGTACTTC. Encoded protein: CASSLPGSADRSYEQYF.

This chain uses TRBV2 with TRBJ1-5; D perhaps matches TRBD1 (6 bases). This CDR3 comprises 17 residues. Trimming pared 2 bases from V and 0 bases from J, leaving 14 bases between. Germline CDR1 and CDR2: SNHLY and FYNNEI. The CDR3, as DNA: TGTGCCAGCAGTGAAAACAGGGACCATTATAGCAATCAGCCCCAGCATTTT. It yields the protein CASSENRDHYSNQPQHF. Based on the CDR3 plus reference TRBV2 and TRBJ1-5, the full variable domain is EPEVTQTPSHQVTQMGQEVILRCVPISNHLYFYWYRQILGQKVEFLVSFYNNEISEKSEIFDDQFSVERPDGSNFTLKIRSTKLEDSAMYFCASSENRDHYSNQPQHFGDGTRLSIL.

V gene TRBV5-1 combines with J gene TRBJ2-7; weak D call: TRBD2 (5 bases). V lost 0 bases and J lost 3, with 13 bases in between. The germline CDR1 and CDR2 sequences are SGHRS and YFSETQ. The CDR3 has 15 amino acids. CDR3 in DNA: TGCGCCAGCAGCTTGGCCGGCGGACTTTTCTACGAGCAGTACTTC. It codes for CASSLAGGLFYEQYF.

The gene calls are TRBV19 and TRBJ2-1; TRBD1 matches 9 bases. Germline V gives CDR1 LNHDA, CDR2 SQIVND (reference sequence). The CDR3 covers 16 residues. The V segment lost 4 bases and the J segment 7 bases; nucleotides outside the gene matches: 11. This CDR3 is CASSRGDRAQRNEQFF. The CDR3 region has the DNA TGTGCCAGTAGTAGGGGGGACAGGGCTCAAAGAAATGAGCAGTTCTTC.

The rearrangement links TRBV28 to TRBJ2-2, with 9 bases fitting TRBD2. Per germline, CDR1 MDHEN and CDR2 SYDVKM. V trimming: 6 bases; J trimming: 1 base; junction bases outside the gene matches: 0. The CDR3 runs 14 residues. This CDR3 reads CASRLAGNTGELFF. CDR3 DNA sequence: TGTGCCAGCAGACTAGCGGGGAACACCGGGGAGCTGTTTTTT.

The chain joins TRBV30 to TRBJ2-7; tentatively, D is TRBD2 (6 bases). This CDR3 contains 14 residues. V dropped 2 bases and J dropped 4 bases, with 15 bases sitting between them. Germline V CDR1 and CDR2: GTSNPN, SVGIG (reference sequence). The CDR3: CAWSFAGIGYEQYF. The DNA of the CDR3 is TGTGCCTGGAGTTTTGCGGGAATTGGGTACGAGCAGTACTTC.

The chain joins TRBV15 to TRBJ1-2, with TRBD1 matching over 7 bases. J gave up 6 bases and V 6 bases, and 13 bases lay outside the gene matches. Germline lookup yields CDR1 LNHNV and CDR2 YYDKDF (reference sequence). This CDR3 region has 15 residues. DNA of the CDR3: TGTGCCACCAGTAATAGGGTGGGACAGTTTCATGGCTACACCTTC. Translating it yields CATSNRVGQFHGYTF.

The V and J genes are TRBV4-1 and TRBJ1-2; weak D call: TRBD1 (6 bases). V was clipped by 0 bases and J by 6 bases, with 17 bases between them. Germline loops: CDR1 MGHRA, CDR2 YSYEKL. The CDR3 loop spans 16 amino acids. CDR3 nucleotide sequence: TGCGCCAGCAGCCAAGATCCCGGGACACGGAATGATGGCTACACCTTC. Its protein is CASSQDPGTRNDGYTF.

This clone has more than one count but fewer than ten. V and J are TRBV13 and TRBJ1-2; 9 bases map to TRBD1. V trimming: 0 bases; J trimming: 4 bases; junction bases outside the gene matches: 0. The germline V gene has CDR1 PRHDT and CDR2 FYEKMQ (reference sequence). The CDR3 runs to 14 residues. CDR3 sequence reads: CASSLGTGGYGYTF. The CDR3 DNA reads as TGTGCCAGCAGCTTAGGGACAGGGGGCTATGGCTACACCTTC.

V gene TRBV14 combines with J gene TRBJ2-5; D is possibly TRBD2 (5 bases). Trimming stripped 3 bases from V and 0 bases from J, with 8 bases between. The CDR3 sequence is 14 residues long. Germline V lookup: CDR1 SGHDN, CDR2 FVKESK. The CDR3: CASSHRGYQETQYF. The DNA for the CDR3 is TGTGCCAGCAGCCATAGAGGGTACCAAGAGACCCAGTACTTC.

This clone was seen just once. The chain couples TRBV7-9 to TRBJ2-1, with D possibly TRBD2 on 5 matching bases. Trimming cost V 3 bases and J 5 bases, with 11 bases left between them. This CDR3 is built from 14 residues. Germline CDR1 and CDR2: SEHNR and FQNEAQ (reference sequence). CDR3 nucleotides: TGTGCCAGCAGCTTCCCCAGCGGACACAATGAGCAGTTCTTC. Its protein product is CASSFPSGHNEQFF.

The chain is built from TRBV29-1 and TRBJ2-3; tentative D call: TRBD1 (5 bases). Germline-derived CDR1 and CDR2 are SQVTM and ANQGSEA. CDR3 size: 13 residues. V dropped 7 bases and J dropped 0 bases, with 11 bases sitting between them. The CDR3 bases are TGCAGCGGGACATTTCCTAGCACAGATACGCAGTATTTT. The encoded protein is CSGTFPSTDTQYF.